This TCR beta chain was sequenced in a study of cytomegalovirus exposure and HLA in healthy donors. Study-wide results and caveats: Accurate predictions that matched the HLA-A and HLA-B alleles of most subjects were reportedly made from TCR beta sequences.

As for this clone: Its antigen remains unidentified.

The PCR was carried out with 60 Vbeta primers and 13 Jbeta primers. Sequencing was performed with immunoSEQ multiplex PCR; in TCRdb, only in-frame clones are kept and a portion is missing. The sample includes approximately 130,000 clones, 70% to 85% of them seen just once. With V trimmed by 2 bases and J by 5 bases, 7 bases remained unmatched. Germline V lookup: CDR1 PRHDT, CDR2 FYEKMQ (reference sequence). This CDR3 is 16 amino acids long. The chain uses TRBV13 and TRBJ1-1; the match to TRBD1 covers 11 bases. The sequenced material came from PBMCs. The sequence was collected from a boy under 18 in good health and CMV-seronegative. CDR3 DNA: TGTGCCAGCAGCTTACTTCCCGGGACAGGGGGAACTGAAGCTTTCTTT. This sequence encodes CASSLLPGTGGTEAFF.